The 28 T cell receptor beta chains in this list originate from one sample, sequenced in a study of blood T cell repertoires in COVID-19 (dated by TCRdb to about 2020). The library was obtained by the immunoSEQ multiplex PCR assay. TCRdb re-hosts the immuneACCESS table, in-frame sequences only. Its copies lack some clones; in the studies checked, an unresolved V gene accounts for under half of them, and the cause for the rest is not known. This sample comprises a few hundred thousand clones, roughly 90% of them detected only once. Around 13% of the sample rests with the top ten. Specimen: peripheral blood. Source of these receptors: an older woman with acute or convalescent COVID-19.

V and J are TRBV5-6 and TRBJ1-1; no reliable D call. The CDR3 loop spans 16 amino acids. CDR1 is SGHDT, CDR2 YYEEEE, per germline. V was cut by 0 bases and J by 5 bases, with 17 bases left in between. CDR3 sequence: CASSLAERERGTEAFF. The CDR3 bases are TGTGCCAGCAGCTTGGCCGAGCGGGAACGAGGGACTGAAGCTTTCTTT.

This clone was counted a few times. The rearrangement joins TRBV2 to TRBJ1-6; 10 bases are shared with TRBD1. Germline V CDR1 and CDR2: SNHLY, FYNNEI. This CDR3 region has 16 residues. The V segment lost 6 bases and the J segment 3 bases; nucleotides outside the gene matches: 5. The CDR3 sequence: CASRPDRGLYNSPLHF. The CDR3 coding sequence is TGTGCCAGCAGGCCCGACAGGGGGCTCTATAATTCACCCCTCCACTTT. Together with reference TRBV2 and TRBJ1-6, the CDR3 gives the full variable domain: EPEVTQTPSHQVTQMGQEVILRCVPISNHLYFYWYRQILGQKVEFLVSFYNNEISEKSEIFDDQFSVERPDGSNFTLKIRSTKLEDSAMYFCASRPDRGLYNSPLHFGNGTRLTVT.

The CDR3 region has the DNA TGTGCCAGCAGCCAAGGGACAGCGTACCAAGAGACCCAGTACTTC. Amino acid sequence: CASSQGTAYQETQYF. This rearrangement joins TRBV14 to TRBJ2-5; a weak D match, TRBD1 (6 bases). The CDR3 is 15 residues long. V dropped 1 base and J dropped 0 bases, with 9 bases sitting between them. From germline, CDR1 is SGHDN and CDR2 FVKESK.

In nucleotides, the CDR3 is TGCGCCAGCAAATGTTGGTTTACCGGGACAGGGGAGCACGAGCAGTACTTC. Translation gives CASKCWFTGTGEHEQYF. V is TRBV10-1 and J is TRBJ2-7; 10 bases are shared with TRBD1. Germline CDR1 and CDR2: WNHNN and SYGVQD (reference sequence). The CDR3 runs to 17 residues. The trim removed 7 bases at V and 5 bases at J, leaving 17 bases unmatched.

The chain combines TRBV28 with TRBJ2-2; tentatively, D is TRBD2 (7 bases). CDR3 length: 16 residues. V was shortened by 3 bases and J by 2 bases, with 13 bases between the two germline ends. Per the germline V gene, CDR1 is MDHEN and CDR2 is SYDVKM. CDR3 bases: TGTGCCAGCAGTTTTGGGGGGGCCATAAACACCGGGGAGCTGTTTTTT. Encoded protein: CASSFGGAINTGELFF.

The CDR3 sequence: CASSYLLAGGADKYNEQFF. CDR3 in DNA: TGTGCCAGCAGTTACCTACTAGCGGGAGGCGCTGATAAGTACAATGAGCAGTTCTTC. This chain joins TRBV6-2 or TRBV6-3 and TRBJ2-1; TRBD2 agrees at 12 bases. The V gene end was trimmed by 2 bases and the J gene end by 4 bases; junction bases not matched to a gene: 12. Germline CDR1 reads MNHEY; CDR2 reads SVGEGT. The CDR3 sequence is 19 residues long.

In its sample, this clone was seen a few times. This rearrangement joins TRBV4-2 to TRBJ2-6, with 7 bases identical to TRBD1. Germline loops: CDR1 LGHNA, CDR2 YNFKEQ. The V gene end was trimmed by 0 bases and the J gene end by 9 bases; junction bases not matched to a gene: 11. The CDR3 is 17 amino acids. CDR3 coding DNA: TGTGCCAGCAGCCAAGAGCAAGGGGGCCTCGAGGGCAACGTCCTGACTTTC. It specifies CASSQEQGGLEGNVLTF.

This chain joins TRBV19 and TRBJ1-2; the match to TRBD1 covers 11 bases. The length of the CDR3 is 14 residues. J was trimmed by 8 bases and V by 3 bases; bases with no gene match: 5. Looked up from germline, CDR1 is LNHDA and CDR2 is SQIVND (reference sequence). The DNA for the CDR3 is TGTGCCAGTAGTATCCCCGGGACAGGGGGAGGCTACACCTTC. Its protein is CASSIPGTGGGYTF.

This sequence joins TRBV28 and TRBJ1-1; D gene unclear. Trimming cost V 5 bases and J 0 bases, with 19 bases left between them. The CDR3 runs 17 residues. Germline V lookup: CDR1 MDHEN, CDR2 SYDVKM. The CDR3 region has the DNA TGTGCCAGCAGTGCCACCCTCTCGGGGTACATGAACACTGAAGCTTTCTTT. It is translated as CASSATLSGYMNTEAFF.

The chain carries TRBV5-1 and TRBJ2-7; 7 bases line up with TRBD1. The CDR3 is made up of 15 amino acids. Losses at the gene ends were 3 bases for V and 2 bases for J; bases not matched to a gene: 8. Per the germline V gene, CDR1 is SGHRS and CDR2 is YFSETQ. This CDR3 is CASSSRGGETYEQYF. The CDR3 DNA reads TGCGCCAGCAGCTCACGAGGGGGCGAAACCTACGAGCAGTACTTC.

The chain recombines TRBV10-3 with TRBJ2-7; TRBD1 matches at 9 bases. This CDR3 region has 15 residues. CDR1 ENHRY and CDR2 SYGVKD come from the germline V gene. V dropped 3 bases and J dropped 6; count of bases not matched to a gene: 9. CDR3 region: CAISEPGQGDAEQYF. CDR3 DNA: TGTGCCATCAGTGAACCGGGACAGGGTGATGCCGAGCAGTACTTC.

The chain recombines TRBV28 with TRBJ2-7, with 10 positions matching TRBD1. Germline-derived CDR1 and CDR2 are MDHEN and SYDVKM. J gave up 4 bases and V 4 bases, and 7 bases lay outside the gene matches. The CDR3 contains 15 residues. The CDR3 protein is CASSYPGQGGYEQYF. For the CDR3, the DNA is TGTGCCAGCAGTTACCCAGGACAGGGGGGATACGAGCAGTACTTC.

The chain recombines TRBV7-3 with TRBJ2-3; the match to TRBD2 covers 14 bases. Germline CDR1 SGHTA, CDR2 FQGTGA. Unmatched junction bases numbered 4, after V lost 5 bases and J lost 6 bases. CDR3 length equals 15 residues. The CDR3: CASSLGTSGSDTQYF. CDR3 nucleotides: TGTGCCAGCAGCCTGGGGACTAGCGGGAGCGATACGCAGTATTTT.

The chain joins TRBV28 to TRBJ1-2; 11 bases fit TRBD1. J lost 5 bases, V lost 5 bases, and 10 bases had no gene match. The CDR3 runs to 16 residues. From germline, CDR1 is MDHEN and CDR2 SYDVKM. The CDR3 sequence is CASSNHRTGGLYGYTF. Here the CDR3 DNA reads TGTGCCAGCAGTAACCATAGGACAGGGGGCTTATATGGCTACACCTTC.

The sample holds one count of this clone. The gene calls are TRBV18 and TRBJ2-7, with 7 bases lining up with TRBD1. The V and J ends lost 2 bases and 2 bases, in that order; junction bases with no gene match: 6. Germline V gene lookup returns CDR1 KGHSH and CDR2 LQKENI. This CDR3 comprises 15 residues. CDR3 in DNA: TGTGCCAGCTCACCAATCCGACAGGGAGCCTACGAGCAGTACTTC. Protein: CASSPIRQGAYEQYF.

The chain has TRBV9 and TRBJ2-2; D is ambiguous. This CDR3 has 14 amino acids. Per germline, CDR1 SGDLS and CDR2 YYNGEE. V lost 0 bases, J lost 3 bases, and 6 bases lay in between. The CDR3 bases are TGTGCCAGCAGCGTAGCACAGTACACCGGGGAGCTGTTTTTT. Amino acids: CASSVAQYTGELFF. The full variable domain, with the rest looked up from reference TRBV9 and TRBJ2-2, is DSGVTQTPKHLITATGQRVTLRCSPRSGDLSVYWYQQSLDQGLQFLIQYYNGEERAKGNILERFSAQQFPDLHSELNLSSLELGDSALYFCASSVAQYTGELFFGEGSRLTVL.

This rearrangement joins TRBV7-3 to TRBJ1-1; TRBD1 agrees at 7 bases. The CDR3 consists of 14 residues. V lost 5 bases, J lost 4 bases, and 7 bases stayed unmatched. Per the germline V gene, CDR1 is SGHTA and CDR2 is FQGTGA. The CDR3 DNA reads as TGTGCCAGCAGCCCAGGGACAGCTCCCACTGAAGCTTTCTTT. It translates to CASSPGTAPTEAFF.

The chain couples TRBV11-2 to TRBJ1-1, with TRBD1 matching over 10 bases. V was clipped by 6 bases and J by 7 bases; unmatched bases: 11. CDR1 and CDR2 from the germline V gene are SGHAT and FQNNGV. This CDR3 contains 15 residues. For the CDR3, the DNA is TGTGCCAGCAGACGCGGTCCGGGACAGGGGTTTGAAGCTTTCTTT. Its translation: CASRRGPGQGFEAFF.

This clone was counted between two and nine times. The chain has TRBV7-8 and TRBJ2-1; tentative D call: TRBD1 (6 bases). This CDR3 region has 15 residues. V lost 6 bases and J lost 9, with 21 bases in between. Germline V gives CDR1 SGHVS, CDR2 FQNEAQ. Written as DNA, the CDR3 is TGTGCCAGCAGTCCTACAGGGTTACGGGATGGTGAGCAGTTCTTC. It is translated as CASSPTGLRDGEQFF.

The genes are TRBV6-1 and TRBJ2-2; tentatively, D is TRBD2 (5 bases). V shed 2 bases and J shed 6 bases, with 10 bases lying between them. This CDR3 is 14 amino acids long. Germline CDR1 MNHNS, CDR2 SASEGT. The CDR3 coding sequence is TGTGCCAGCAGTGAAAGAGGGCGGCCCGGGGAGCTGTTTTTT. Residues: CASSERGRPGELFF.

V usage is TRBV5-1 and J usage is TRBJ2-7; 7 nucleotides line up with TRBD1. Germline values: CDR1 SGHRS, CDR2 YFSETQ. J lost 3 bases, V lost 4 bases, and 4 bases had no gene match. There are 13 residues in the CDR3. CDR3 in DNA: TGCGCCAGCAGCATGGACAGGCTCTACGAGCAGTACTTC. Its translation is CASSMDRLYEQYF.

The chain combines TRBV5-1 with TRBJ1-5; D call uncertain. Germline values: CDR1 SGHRS, CDR2 YFSETQ. V gave up 2 bases and J gave up 0 bases, with 9 bases separating them. The CDR3 covers 15 residues. The CDR3 reads CASSFSGSSNQPQHF. The CDR3, as DNA: TGCGCCAGCAGCTTTTCAGGTAGTAGCAATCAGCCCCAGCATTTT.

The CDR3 DNA reads as TGTGCCAGTAGTATAGGGAACAGCTACAATGAGCAGTTCTTC. This codes for CASSIGNSYNEQFF. The chain employs TRBV19 and TRBJ2-1; the D is unclear. Germline CDR1 LNHDA, CDR2 SQIVND (reference sequence). The CDR3 sequence is 14 residues long. Between the trimmed V and J ends, which lost 1 base and 3 bases, there was a span of 7 bases.

This chain joins TRBV7-9 and TRBJ2-3; 9 bases fit TRBD1. Germline CDR1 SEHNR, CDR2 FQNEAQ (reference sequence). The trim removed 5 bases at V and 2 bases at J, leaving 5 bases unmatched. The CDR3 is 15 residues long. CDR3 sequence reads: CASSLGDRVTDTQYF. CDR3 nucleotides: TGTGCCAGCAGCCTAGGGGACAGGGTCACAGATACGCAGTATTTT.

V and J are TRBV24-1 and TRBJ2-3; 7 positions match TRBD1. The CDR3 is 15 amino acids. Trimming cost V 3 bases and J 5 bases; bases outside gene matches: 7. Germline CDR1 reads KGHDR; CDR2 reads SFDVKD. CDR3 nucleotide sequence: TGTGCCACCAGTGATCGTGACAGGGTGGGAGATACGCAGTATTTT. It encodes CATSDRDRVGDTQYF.

The chain joins TRBV20-1 to TRBJ2-1; D not resolved. CDR1 is DFQATT and CDR2 is SNEGSKA in the germline V gene (reference sequence). V lost 3 bases to trimming and J lost 0 bases, with 12 bases between them. The CDR3 consists of 15 residues. CDR3 coding DNA: TGCAGTGCTAGTCCCCGCCCGAGCTCCTACAATGAGCAGTTCTTC. Its protein is CSASPRPSSYNEQFF.

The gene calls are TRBV5-8 and TRBJ1-4; 9 bases fit TRBD1. Germline lookup yields CDR1 SGHTS and CDR2 YDEGEE. The J segment lost 4 bases and the V segment lost 4 bases, leaving 5 bases of the junction unmatched. The CDR3 is 15 residues long. In DNA form, the CDR3 reads TGTGCCAGCAGCGCGGGACAGGGATATAATGAAAAACTGTTTTTT. It specifies CASSAGQGYNEKLFF.

This clone appeared a single time. The chain links TRBV6-6 to TRBJ1-5; D is possibly TRBD1 (6 bases). Germline CDR1 is MNHNY and CDR2 is SVGAGI (reference sequence). There are 14 residues in the CDR3. V shed 2 bases and J shed 5 bases, with 10 bases lying between them. The CDR3 sequence: CASSYAGGHQPQHF. CDR3 nucleotide sequence: TGTGCCAGCAGTTACGCGGGGGGCCATCAGCCCCAGCATTTT.